Ten or more counts support the clone carrying this TCR beta chain. Its antigen is currently unknown. The data were taken from a study of post-analysis software for immune sequencing data. Study overall: There were relapsing-remitting, secondary progressive and progressive-relapsing multiple sclerosis among the disease courses included. General observations from the study: Elevated frequency relative to controls characterized four or five TRBV segments in patients, TRBV5-6, TRBV5-1 and TRBV20-1 among them. Among multiple sclerosis patients, normalized Chao1 diversity was significantly below that of controls.

Built from TCR beta cDNA, the libraries had unique molecular identifiers in them. TCRdb analysed the PCR reads with MiXCR anew, one entry per CDR3 protein. The table includes 180,000 or so distinct CDR3 sequences, approximately 29% detected once. The CDR3 covers 14 residues. V was clipped by 4 bases and J by 7 bases, with 17 bases between them. In germline, CDR1 is SQVTM, CDR2 ANQGSEA. This chain joins TRBV29-1 and TRBJ2-1; D uncertain. The specimen sequenced was blood. The receptor was isolated from a girl aged 2-17 years with multiple sclerosis. The CDR3 sequence: CSVASPLQWNEQFF. The CDR3, as DNA: TGCAGCGTTGCGAGCCCGTTACAGTGGAATGAGCAGTTCTTC.